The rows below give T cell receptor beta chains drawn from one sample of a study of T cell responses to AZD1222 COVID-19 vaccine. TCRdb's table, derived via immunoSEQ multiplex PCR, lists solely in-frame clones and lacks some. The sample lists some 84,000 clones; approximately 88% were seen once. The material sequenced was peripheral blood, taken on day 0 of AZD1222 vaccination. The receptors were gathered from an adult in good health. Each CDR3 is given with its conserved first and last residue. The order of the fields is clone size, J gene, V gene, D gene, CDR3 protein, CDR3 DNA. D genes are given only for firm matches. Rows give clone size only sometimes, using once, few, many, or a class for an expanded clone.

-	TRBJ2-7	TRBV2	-	CASQITSREQYF	TGTGCCAGTCAGATTACTAGTCGCGAGCAGTACTTC
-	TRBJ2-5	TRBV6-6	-	CASSPLGAQETQYF	TGTGCCAGCAGCCCCTTGGGAGCTCAAGAGACCCAGTACTTC
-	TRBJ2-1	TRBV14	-	CASSQDRGHNEQFF	TGTGCCAGCAGCCAAGACAGGGGCCACAATGAGCAGTTCTTC
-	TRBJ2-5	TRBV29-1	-	CSVEEVSGSGETQYF	TGCAGCGTTGAAGAGGTATCAGGGAGCGGGGAGACCCAGTACTTC
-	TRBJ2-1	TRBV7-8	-	CASSLPPFHLPTNEQFF	TGTGCCAGCAGCTTACCTCCCTTCCACCTGCCCACTAATGAGCAGTTCTTC
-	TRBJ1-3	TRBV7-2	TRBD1	CASSPRQGMGNTIYF	TGTGCCAGCAGCCCTCGACAGGGGATGGGAAACACCATATATTTT
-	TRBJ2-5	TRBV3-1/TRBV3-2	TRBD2	CASSQDPRSGRAGETQYF	TGTGCCAGCAGCCAAGACCCCCGTAGCGGGAGGGCCGGAGAGACCCAGTACTTC
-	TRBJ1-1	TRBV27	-	CASSLLLGDTEAFF	TGTGCCAGCAGTTTATTGCTGGGAGACACTGAAGCTTTCTTT
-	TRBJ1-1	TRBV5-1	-	CASSLLDINTEAFF	TGCGCCAGCAGCTTGTTGGACATAAACACTGAAGCTTTCTTT
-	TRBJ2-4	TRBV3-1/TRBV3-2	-	CASSSPGWENIQYF	TGTGCCAGCAGCTCCCCTGGGTGGGAAAACATTCAGTACTTC
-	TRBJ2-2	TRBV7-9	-	CASSLGEATGELFF	TGTGCCAGCAGCTTAGGTGAAGCCACCGGGGAGCTGTTTTTT
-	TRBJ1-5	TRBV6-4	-	CASSVGSNQPQHF	TGTGCCAGCAGTGTAGGTAGCAATCAGCCCCAGCATTTT
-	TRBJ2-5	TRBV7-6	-	CASSLEARSIETQYF	TGTGCCAGCAGCTTAGAAGCAAGGAGCATAGAGACCCAGTACTTC
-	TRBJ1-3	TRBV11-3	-	CASSPGRGAGNTIYF	TGTGCCAGCAGTCCAGGACGGGGCGCCGGAAACACCATATATTTT
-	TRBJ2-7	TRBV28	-	CASSPRGGGRTSVNYEQYF	TGTGCCAGCAGCCCGAGGGGAGGCGGGCGGACTTCGGTAAACTACGAGCAGTACTTC
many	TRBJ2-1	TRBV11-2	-	CASSPYYSPYNEQFF	TGTGCCAGCAGCCCCTACTACAGCCCCTACAATGAGCAGTTCTTC
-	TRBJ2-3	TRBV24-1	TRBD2	CATSEPQRQAGVGTDTQYF	TGTGCCACCAGTGAACCCCAACGGCAAGCGGGAGTGGGCACAGATACGCAGTATTTT
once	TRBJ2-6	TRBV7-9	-	CASSYFGANVLTF	TGTGCCAGCAGCTATTTTGGGGCCAACGTCCTGACTTTC
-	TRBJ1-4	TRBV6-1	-	CASSDGAPNEKLFF	TGTGCCAGCAGTGACGGGGCCCCTAATGAAAAACTGTTTTTT
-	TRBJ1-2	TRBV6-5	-	CASHEGDYGYTF	TGTGCCAGCCACGAGGGGGACTATGGCTACACCTTC
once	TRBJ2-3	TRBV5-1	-	CASSLASGTHIHTQYF	TGCGCCAGCAGCTTGGCGTCGGGGACCCACATCCATACGCAGTATTTT
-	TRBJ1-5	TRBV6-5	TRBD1	CASSRDSNNQPQHF	TGTGCCAGCAGCCGGGACAGCAACAATCAGCCCCAGCATTTT
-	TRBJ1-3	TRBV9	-	CASSALGSGNTIYF	TGTGCCAGCAGCGCATTGGGGTCTGGAAACACCATATATTTT
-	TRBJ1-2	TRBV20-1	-	CSAARGGYTF	TGCAGTGCTGCCAGAGGTGGCTACACCTTC
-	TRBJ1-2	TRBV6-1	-	CASSEGQGWYYGYTF	TGTGCCAGCAGTGAAGGCCAGGGATGGTACTATGGCTACACCTTC
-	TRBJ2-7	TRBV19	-	CASSSVIPGTSTYEQYF	TGTGCCAGTAGTTCAGTGATACCCGGGACATCTACCTACGAGCAGTACTTC
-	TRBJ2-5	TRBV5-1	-	CASSLAVTARETQYF	TGCGCCAGCAGCTTGGCCGTGACCGCCCGGGAGACCCAGTACTTC
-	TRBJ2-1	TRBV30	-	CAWSVLLNEQFF	TGTGCCTGGAGTGTACTCTTAAATGAGCAGTTCTTC
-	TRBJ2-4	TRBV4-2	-	CASSQVAGRPTRPTPKNIQYF	TGTGCCAGCAGCCAAGTGGCGGGTCGACCCACCAGACCCACACCCAAAAACATTCAGTACTTC
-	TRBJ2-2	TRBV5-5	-	CASTRGGAEAGELFF	TGTGCCAGCACTCGTGGGGGGGCTGAGGCCGGGGAGCTGTTTTTT
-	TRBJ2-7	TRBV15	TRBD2	CATSPGLAGEVGF	TGTGCCACCAGCCCGGGACTAGCGGGAGAGGTTGGGTTC
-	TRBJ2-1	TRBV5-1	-	CASSFDREGSEQFF	TGCGCCAGCAGCTTCGACAGGGAGGGTAGTGAGCAGTTCTTC
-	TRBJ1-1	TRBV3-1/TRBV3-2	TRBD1	CASSATGVNTEAFF	TGTGCCAGCAGCGCCACAGGGGTGAACACTGAAGCTTTCTTT
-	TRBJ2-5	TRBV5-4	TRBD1	CASSARDRGETQYF	TGTGCCAGCAGCGCCAGGGACAGGGGAGAGACCCAGTACTTC
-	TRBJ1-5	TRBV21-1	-	CASSARQGARANQPQHF	TGTGCCAGCAGCGCTCGACAGGGGGCGCGTGCCAATCAGCCCCAGCATTTT
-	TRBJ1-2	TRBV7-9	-	CASSSTSGYNVLGGYTF	TGTGCCAGCAGCTCGACGTCGGGTTACAACGTCCTGGGTGGCTACACCTTC
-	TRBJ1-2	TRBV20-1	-	CSARGGGYTF	TGCAGTGCTAGAGGCGGAGGCTACACCTTC
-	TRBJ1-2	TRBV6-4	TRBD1	CASSGSGTGHYGYTF	TGTGCCAGCAGTGGCTCCGGGACAGGGCACTATGGCTACACCTTC
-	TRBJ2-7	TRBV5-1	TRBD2	CASSPSGSSFEQYF	TGCGCCAGCAGCCCAAGCGGGAGTTCATTCGAGCAGTACTTC
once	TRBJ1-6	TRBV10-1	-	CASSGRRRILNSPLHF	TGCGCCAGCAGTGGGCGGAGACGGATCCTTAATTCACCCCTCCACTTT
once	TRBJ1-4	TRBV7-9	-	CASSLSNTFNEKLFF	TGTGCCAGCAGCTTATCTAACACCTTTAATGAAAAACTGTTTTTT
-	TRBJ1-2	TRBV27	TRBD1	CASSSRSGGNYGYTF	TGTGCCAGCAGTTCTAGGTCAGGGGGAAACTATGGCTACACCTTC